The next 6 T cell receptor beta chains were all read from a single sample in a study of cytomegalovirus exposure and HLA in healthy donors. It was with 60 Vbeta and 13 Jbeta primers that the PCR ran. The repertoire was sequenced with immunoSEQ multiplex PCR; TCRdb's copy has only in-frame clones and lacks some. Of some 170,000 clones in the sample, roughly 80% were seen once. Sample: PBMCs. These receptors were obtained from a girl aged 2-10 years in good health and CMV-seropositive.

V is TRBV5-1 and J is TRBJ2-7; 9 nucleotides align to TRBD2. The germline V gene encodes CDR1 SGHRS and CDR2 YFSETQ. The V segment lost 4 bases and the J segment 2 bases; nucleotides outside the gene matches: 4. This CDR3 has 14 amino acids. As DNA, the CDR3 is TGCGCCAGCAGCAGTAGCGGGAGTACCTACGAGCAGTACTTC. Amino acids: CASSSSGSTYEQYF.

This chain links TRBV19 with TRBJ1-4; 7 bases agree with TRBD1. Germline CDR1 LNHDA, CDR2 SQIVND (reference sequence). V lost 5 bases, J lost 11 bases, and 8 bases stayed unmatched. The CDR3 runs to 13 residues. The CDR3 DNA reads TGTGCCAGTAGTTTCAGCGACAGGGTTAAACTGTTTTTT. Encoded protein: CASSFSDRVKLFF.

The chain is built from TRBV7-3 and TRBJ2-6, with a possible D match to TRBD1 (6 bases). CDR1 is SGHTA, CDR2 FQGTGA, per germline. The CDR3 length is 17 residues. Trimming removed 6 bases at V and 0 bases at J, with 15 bases between. The CDR3 region has the DNA TGTGCCAGCAGAAACACCGGGACAAGCTCTGGGGCCAACGTCCTGACTTTC. Its protein is CASRNTGTSSGANVLTF.

This chain links TRBV5-1 with TRBJ1-1, with D possibly TRBD1 on 6 matching bases. Germline loops: CDR1 SGHRS, CDR2 YFSETQ. This CDR3 has 16 residues. V was shortened by 3 bases and J by 0 bases, with 15 bases between the two germline ends. CDR3: CASSSSGGAMNTEAFF. As DNA, the CDR3 is TGCGCCAGCAGCTCCTCGGGGGGGGCGATGAACACTGAAGCTTTCTTT.

This sequence joins TRBV18 and TRBJ1-1; 10 nucleotides agree with TRBD1. CDR3 length equals 13 residues. V lost 5 bases, J lost 7 bases, and 4 bases stayed unmatched. Germline V gene data show CDR1 as KGHSH and CDR2 as LQKENI. The CDR3 sequence is CASSSGQGVEAFF. In DNA form, the CDR3 reads TGTGCCAGCTCATCCGGACAGGGGGTTGAAGCTTTCTTT.

This sequence joins TRBV30 and TRBJ1-3, with no clear D. The V gene's germline CDR1 is GTSNPN and CDR2 SVGIG (reference sequence). Trimming pared 3 bases from V and 4 bases from J, leaving 7 bases between. The length of the CDR3 is 12 residues. This chain's CDR3 is CAWSPAGNTIYF. DNA of the CDR3: TGTGCCTGGAGCCCAGCGGGAAACACCATATATTTT.